The 18 T cell receptor beta chains reported below all come from one sample, sequenced in a study of spatial heterogeneity in lung cancer. Overall study results and limits: The number of expanded tumor alpha and beta chains correlated with mutation number.

The antigens for these receptors are not known. One entry per CDR3 protein results from TCRdb running MiXCR on the 5' RACE reads. The sample shows just over 8,000 distinct CDR3 sequences, around 9.6% of them seen only once. As to time point: sample taken at primary tumor resection. The material sequenced was lung tumor tissue, taken at surgery. The receptors shown here come from a male donor with early-stage non-small cell lung cancer.

By frequency in the sample, this clonotype is medium-sized. The rearrangement uses TRBV7-8 and TRBJ1-1; no reliable D call. With 5 bases removed from V and 4 bases from J, the gap between germline ends came to 11 bases. Germline V CDR1 and CDR2: SGHVS, FQNEAQ. The CDR3 consists of 13 residues. The CDR3 here is CASSPSQFTEAFF. Written as DNA, the CDR3 is TGTGCCAGCAGCCCTAGCCAGTTCACTGAAGCTTTCTTT. The full variable domain, its missing parts supplied by reference TRBV7-8 and TRBJ1-1, is GAGVSQSPRYKVAKRGQDVALRCDPISGHVSLFWYQQALGQGPEFLTYFQNEAQLDKSGLPSDRFFAERPEGSVSTLKIQRTQQEDSAVYLCASSPSQFTEAFFGQGTRLTVV.

This clonotype is medium-sized in the sample. This chain uses TRBV28 with TRBJ1-1, with unresolved D. This CDR3 is 15 amino acids long. Trimming took off 2 bases at V and 7 bases at J, with 17 bases between the two ends. Germline values: CDR1 MDHEN, CDR2 SYDVKM. CDR3 coding DNA: TGTGCCAGCAGTTTAAAGAGGGCGAGGATCATTGAAGCTTTCTTT. This translates into CASSLKRARIIEAFF.

This clonotype was seen ten or more times. It may be a read error: a sequence one base away is much more abundant. V usage is TRBV28 and J usage is TRBJ2-7; 7 bases map to TRBD2. CDR3 length: 14 residues. Germline CDR1 is MDHEN and CDR2 is SYDVKM. In DNA, the CDR3 is TGTGTCAGCAGTCCCTGGGAGGGCTCCTACGAGCAGTACGTC. Protein: CVSSPWEGSYEQYV.

This clonotype is categorized as medium-sized. The chain employs TRBV5-1 and TRBJ2-7; a weak D match, TRBD1 (5 bases). The V and J ends lost 0 bases and 4 bases respectively, with 11 bases between them. The CDR3 is 14 residues long. Germline CDR1 is SGHRS and CDR2 is YFSETQ. In DNA form, the CDR3 reads TGCGCCAGCAGCTTGGCTACAGGACCATACGAGCAGTACGTC. It is translated as CASSLATGPYEQYV.

This clonotype was counted ten times or more. V gene TRBV29-1 combines with J gene TRBJ1-2; unclear D gene. This CDR3 has 11 residues. Trimming shortened V by 3 bases and J by 2 bases, and 4 bases separated the two germline ends. Per the germline V gene, CDR1 is SQVTM and CDR2 is ANQGSEA. The CDR3, as DNA: TGCAGCGTTGAGCTGAACTATGGCTACACCTTC. It encodes CSVELNYGYTF.

In this sample, this clonotype turned up many times. The chain recombines TRBV28 with TRBJ2-7; 7 nucleotides align to TRBD2. This CDR3 comprises 15 residues. Germline trimming cut 6 bases from V and 3 bases from J; bases unmatched to any gene: 11. CDR1 MDHEN and CDR2 SYDVKM come from the germline V gene. This CDR3 reads CASSLPGLSHYEQYF. In nucleotides, the CDR3 is TGTGCCAGCAGCCTCCCGGGACTAAGCCACTACGAGCAGTACTTC.

This clonotype was seen repeatedly, ten times or more. The CDR3 region is CASTGGTLTGELFF. CDR3 in DNA: TGTGCCAGCACCGGGGGGACTCTCACCGGGGAGCTGTTTTTT. The V call is TRBV2, the J call TRBJ2-2; TRBD2 agrees at 7 bases. The CDR3 is 14 amino acids. The germline V gene encodes CDR1 SNHLY and CDR2 FYNNEI. The junction had 6 bases not matched to a gene; V was cut back by 7 bases and J by 4 bases.

This clonotype was detected ten times or more. V gene TRBV7-8 combines with J gene TRBJ2-2; 7 bases are shared with TRBD1. Trimming at V came to 7 bases and at J to 2 bases, leaving 10 bases not matched to a gene. Germline CDR1 reads SGHVS; CDR2 reads FQNEAQ. The length of the CDR3 is 16 residues. The CDR3 loop reads CASTRTGQLNTGELFF. The CDR3 DNA reads as TGTGCCAGCACCAGAACGGGACAGTTAAACACCGGGGAGCTGTTTTTT.

The V and J genes are TRBV2 and TRBJ2-7, with a tentative D call TRBD1 (6 bases). CDR1 and CDR2 from the germline V gene are SNHLY and FYNNEI. V lost 6 bases, J lost 3 bases, and 9 bases lay in between. This CDR3 spans 12 amino acids. Here the CDR3 reads CASSADSYEQYF. The CDR3 DNA sequence: TGTGCCAGCAGCGCGGACAGCTACGAGCAGTACTTC.

In its sample, this clonotype is large. The chain is built from TRBV6-1 and TRBJ1-2; a possible D gene is TRBD1 (6 bases). The CDR3 spans 14 residues. The germline V gene encodes CDR1 MNHNS and CDR2 SASEGT. V was pared by 7 bases and J by 1 base, with 13 bases between. CDR3: CASTWGTNNYGYTF. DNA of the CDR3: TGTGCCAGCACCTGGGGGACAAATAACTATGGCTACACCTTC.

Relative to its sample, this clonotype is medium-sized. The chain employs TRBV12-3 or TRBV12-4 and TRBJ2-1; possibly TRBD2 for D (5 bases). The CDR3 runs to 13 residues. V dropped 4 bases and J dropped 10 bases, with 14 bases sitting between them. Here the CDR3 reads CASSYGLGREQFF. CDR3 sequence (DNA): TGTGCCAGCAGTTACGGACTGGGCCGGGAGCAGTTCTTC.

This clonotype was counted at least ten times. The CDR3 DNA sequence: TGCGCCAGCAGCCAAGAAGGAGGGGCCACTAACTATGGCTACACCTTC. Translation: CASSQEGGATNYGYTF. This chain uses TRBV4-1 with TRBJ1-2; perhaps TRBD1 as D (5 bases). Germline V gene sequence: CDR1 MGHRA, CDR2 YSYEKL. The CDR3 runs 16 residues. V lost 0 bases to trimming and J lost 0 bases, with 11 bases between them.

The J gene is TRBJ2-7, the V gene TRBV28; weak D call: TRBD2 (5 bases). V lost 8 bases and J lost 2, with 16 bases in between. This CDR3 comprises 14 residues. CDR1 and CDR2 from the germline V gene are MDHEN and SYDVKM. The CDR3 loop is CASRHSFSAYEQYF. In DNA form, the CDR3 reads TGTGCCAGCCGACACTCCTTTAGCGCCTACGAGCAGTACTTC.

This clonotype qualifies as medium-sized (0.01 to 0.1%). This rearrangement joins TRBV7-2 to TRBJ2-2; tentative D call: TRBD2 (5 bases). The CDR3 loop spans 13 amino acids. Trimming left V 4 bases short and J 8 bases short, with 11 bases between. Germline values: CDR1 SGHTA, CDR2 FQGNSA. The CDR3 protein is CASSSGPGGELFF. The CDR3 DNA follows: TGTGCCAGCAGCTCCGGACCGGGAGGGGAGCTGTTTTTT.

This clonotype was detected many times. The J gene is TRBJ2-7, the V gene TRBV24-1; D is unresolved. V was shortened by 2 bases and J by 6 bases, with 19 bases between the two germline ends. The CDR3 is 16 amino acids. CDR1 is KGHDR and CDR2 is SFDVKD in the germline V gene. The CDR3 DNA reads TGTGCCACCAGTGATTCTTACTACAGTTCCATGGGCGAGCAGTACTTC. Its translation is CATSDSYYSSMGEQYF.

This clonotype has a count of ten or more. The chain carries TRBV5-1 and TRBJ1-1; 7 bases agree with TRBD1. The CDR3 sequence is 14 residues long. The junction had 8 bases not matched to a gene; V was cut back by 4 bases and J by 5 bases. Per germline, CDR1 SGHRS and CDR2 YFSETQ. CDR3 nucleotide sequence: TGCGCCAGCAGCGTAGCAGGGGGAGGGACTGAAGCTTTCTTT. Protein product: CASSVAGGGTEAFF.

This clonotype was counted ten times or more. J is TRBJ2-2 and V is TRBV27, with D perhaps matching TRBD1 (5 bases). V was trimmed by 3 bases and J by 0 bases, leaving 5 bases between them. The CDR3 spans 14 residues. CDR1 is MNHEY and CDR2 is SMNVEV in the germline V gene (reference sequence). The CDR3, as DNA: TGTGCCAGCAGTTTGACAGCGAACACCGGGGAGCTGTTTTTT. Protein sequence: CASSLTANTGELFF.

This clonotype showed up many times. The chain has TRBV20-1 and TRBJ1-4; D is uncertain. Germline V gene lookup returns CDR1 DFQATT and CDR2 SNEGSKA (reference sequence). Trimming pared 6 bases from V and 6 bases from J, leaving 14 bases between. This CDR3 is built from 13 residues. CDR3 sequence (DNA): TGCAGTGCGGTGCGGATTAGGGATGAAAAACTGTTTTTT. Translation gives CSAVRIRDEKLFF.